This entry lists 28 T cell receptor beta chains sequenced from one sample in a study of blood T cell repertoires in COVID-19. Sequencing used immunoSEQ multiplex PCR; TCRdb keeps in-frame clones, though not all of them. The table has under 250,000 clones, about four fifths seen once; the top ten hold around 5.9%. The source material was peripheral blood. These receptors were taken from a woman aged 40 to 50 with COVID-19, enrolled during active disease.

DNA of the CDR3: TGTGCCAGCAGCCCCCCGGGAGGGAGGTACAATGAGCAGTTCTTC. Translated: CASSPPGGRYNEQFF. The chain couples TRBV27 to TRBJ2-1, with 8 bases that match TRBD2. The CDR3 extends over 15 amino acids. Germline trimming cut 6 bases from V and 4 bases from J; bases unmatched to any gene: 8. Germline V gene lookup returns CDR1 MNHEY and CDR2 SMNVEV (reference sequence).

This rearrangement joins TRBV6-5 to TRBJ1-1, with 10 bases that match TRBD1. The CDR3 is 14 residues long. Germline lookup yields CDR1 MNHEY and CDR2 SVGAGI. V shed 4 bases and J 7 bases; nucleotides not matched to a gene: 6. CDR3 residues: CASSWTGGLYEAFF. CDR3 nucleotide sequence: TGTGCCAGCAGTTGGACAGGGGGTCTCTATGAAGCTTTCTTT.

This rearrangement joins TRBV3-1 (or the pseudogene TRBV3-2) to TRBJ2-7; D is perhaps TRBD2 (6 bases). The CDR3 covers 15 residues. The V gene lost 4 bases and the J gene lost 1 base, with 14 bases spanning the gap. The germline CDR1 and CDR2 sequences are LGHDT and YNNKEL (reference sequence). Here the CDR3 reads CASSRSASVSYEQYF. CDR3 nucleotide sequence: TGTGCCAGCAGCCGCTCGGCTAGCGTGTCCTACGAGCAGTACTTC.

CDR3 nucleotide sequence: TGTGCCAGCAGTGAAGTGAGCTCCTACAATGAGCAGTTCTTC. Translation: CASSEVSSYNEQFF. The rearrangement joins TRBV25-1 to TRBJ2-1; D call uncertain. The ends were cut back, 2 bases at V and 0 bases at J, with 5 bases in the middle. This CDR3 has 14 residues. Germline CDR1 reads MGHDK; CDR2 reads SYGVNS.

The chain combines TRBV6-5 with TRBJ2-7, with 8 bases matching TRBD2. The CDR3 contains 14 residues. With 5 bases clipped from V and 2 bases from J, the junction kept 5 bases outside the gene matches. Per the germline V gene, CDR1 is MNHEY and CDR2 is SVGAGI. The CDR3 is CASSRREGAYEQYF. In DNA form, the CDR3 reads TGTGCCAGCAGTCGTCGGGAGGGGGCCTACGAGCAGTACTTC.

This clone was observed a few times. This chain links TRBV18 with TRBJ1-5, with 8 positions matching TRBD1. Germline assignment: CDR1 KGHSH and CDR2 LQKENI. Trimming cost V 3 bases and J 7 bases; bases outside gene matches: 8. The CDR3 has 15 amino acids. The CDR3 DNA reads TGTGCCAGCTCACCGAATCAGGGGGCTGAACAGCCCCAGCATTTT. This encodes CASSPNQGAEQPQHF.

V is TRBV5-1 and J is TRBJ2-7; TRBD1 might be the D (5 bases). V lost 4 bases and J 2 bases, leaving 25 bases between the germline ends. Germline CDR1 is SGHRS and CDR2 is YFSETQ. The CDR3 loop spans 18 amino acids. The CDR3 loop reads CASSHIARIPGNPYEQYF. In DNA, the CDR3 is TGCGCCAGCAGCCATATCGCGCGAATTCCAGGGAACCCCTACGAGCAGTACTTC.

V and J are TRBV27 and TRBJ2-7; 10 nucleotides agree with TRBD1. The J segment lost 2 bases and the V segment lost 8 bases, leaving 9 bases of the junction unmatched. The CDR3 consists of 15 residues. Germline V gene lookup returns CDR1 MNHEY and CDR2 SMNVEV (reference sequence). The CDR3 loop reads CASRDGTGETYEQYF. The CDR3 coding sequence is TGTGCCAGCCGTGACGGGACAGGGGAAACCTACGAGCAGTACTTC.

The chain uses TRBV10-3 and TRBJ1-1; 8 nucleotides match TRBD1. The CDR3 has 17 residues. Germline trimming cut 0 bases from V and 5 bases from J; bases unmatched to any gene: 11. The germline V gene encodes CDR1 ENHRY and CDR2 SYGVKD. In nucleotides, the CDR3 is TGTGCCATCAGTGAGTCGAGTACCGGGACAGGTAGGACTGAAGCTTTCTTT. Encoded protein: CAISESSTGTGRTEAFF.

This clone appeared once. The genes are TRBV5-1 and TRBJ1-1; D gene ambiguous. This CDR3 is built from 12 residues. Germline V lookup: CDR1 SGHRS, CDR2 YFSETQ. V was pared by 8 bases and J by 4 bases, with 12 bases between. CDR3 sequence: CASSIRGTEAFF. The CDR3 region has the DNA TGCGCCAGTAGTATCAGAGGCACTGAAGCTTTCTTT.

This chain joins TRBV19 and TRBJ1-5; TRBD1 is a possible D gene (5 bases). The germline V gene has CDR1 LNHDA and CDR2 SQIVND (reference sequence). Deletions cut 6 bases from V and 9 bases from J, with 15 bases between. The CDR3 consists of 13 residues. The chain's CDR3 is CASRNTGDWPQHF. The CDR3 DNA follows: TGTGCCAGTAGAAACACAGGCGATTGGCCCCAGCATTTT.

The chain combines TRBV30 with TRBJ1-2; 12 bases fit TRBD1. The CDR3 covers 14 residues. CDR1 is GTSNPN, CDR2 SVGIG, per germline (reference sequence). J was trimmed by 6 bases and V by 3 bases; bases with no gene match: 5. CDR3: CAWRGQGASHGYTF. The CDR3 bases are TGTGCCTGGAGGGGACAGGGGGCCAGTCATGGCTACACCTTC.

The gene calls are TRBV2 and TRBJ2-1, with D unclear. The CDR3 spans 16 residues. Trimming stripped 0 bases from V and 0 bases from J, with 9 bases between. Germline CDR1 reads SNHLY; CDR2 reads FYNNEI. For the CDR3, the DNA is TGTGCCAGCAGTGAAGCGCCTCTAAGCTCCTACAATGAGCAGTTCTTC. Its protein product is CASSEAPLSSYNEQFF. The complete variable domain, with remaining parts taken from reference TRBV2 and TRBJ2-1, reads EPEVTQTPSHQVTQMGQEVILRCVPISNHLYFYWYRQILGQKVEFLVSFYNNEISEKSEIFDDQFSVERPDGSNFTLKIRSTKLEDSAMYFCASSEAPLSSYNEQFFGPGTRLTVL.

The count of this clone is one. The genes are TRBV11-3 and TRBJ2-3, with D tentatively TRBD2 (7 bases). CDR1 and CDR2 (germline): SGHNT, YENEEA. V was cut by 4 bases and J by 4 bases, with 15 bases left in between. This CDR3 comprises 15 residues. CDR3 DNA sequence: TGTGCCAGCAGCTCGATGGGGGGGGCGGCAGATACGCAGTATTTT. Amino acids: CASSSMGGAADTQYF.

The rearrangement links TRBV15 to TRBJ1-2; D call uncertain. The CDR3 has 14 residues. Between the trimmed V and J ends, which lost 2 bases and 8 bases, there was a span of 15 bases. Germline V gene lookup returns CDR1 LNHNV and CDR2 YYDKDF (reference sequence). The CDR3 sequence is CATSRPLYASGYTF. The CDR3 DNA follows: TGTGCCACCAGCAGACCCCTTTATGCGTCAGGCTACACCTTC.

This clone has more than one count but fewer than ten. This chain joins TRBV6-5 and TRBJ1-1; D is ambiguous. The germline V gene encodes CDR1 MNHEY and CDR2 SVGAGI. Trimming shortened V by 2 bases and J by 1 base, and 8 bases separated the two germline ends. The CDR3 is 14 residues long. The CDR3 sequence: CASSYGSTNTEAFF. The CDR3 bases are TGTGCCAGCAGTTACGGGAGTACGAACACTGAAGCTTTCTTT.

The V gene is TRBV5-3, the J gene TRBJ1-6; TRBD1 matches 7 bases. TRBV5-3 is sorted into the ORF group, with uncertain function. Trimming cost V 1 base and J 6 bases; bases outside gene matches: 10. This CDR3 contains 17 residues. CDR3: CARSLSRGIFCNSPLHF. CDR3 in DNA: TGTGCCAGAAGCTTGAGCAGGGGGATATTTTGTAATTCACCCCTCCACTTT.

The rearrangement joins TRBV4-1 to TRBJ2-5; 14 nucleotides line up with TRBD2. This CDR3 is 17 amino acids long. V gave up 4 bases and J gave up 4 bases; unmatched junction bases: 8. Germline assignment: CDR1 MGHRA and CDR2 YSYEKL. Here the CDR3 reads CASSRTGLAGAAETQYF. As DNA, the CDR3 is TGCGCCAGCAGCCGCACGGGACTAGCGGGAGCCGCAGAGACCCAGTACTTC.

In DNA, the CDR3 is TGTGCCACCAGCCTTCGACAGGGGTCCTTCACATTTAGCACAGATACGCAGTATTTT. It specifies CATSLRQGSFTFSTDTQYF. This sequence joins TRBV15 and TRBJ2-3, with 8 bases fitting TRBD1. The CDR3 contains 19 residues. Germline lookup yields CDR1 LNHNV and CDR2 YYDKDF (reference sequence). V was pared by 5 bases and J by 0 bases, with 16 bases of the junction left unmatched. The whole variable domain, remainder taken from reference TRBV15 and TRBJ2-3, is DAMVIQNPRYQVTQFGKPVTLSCSQTLNHNVMYWYQQKSSQAPKLLFHYYDKDFNNEADTPDNFQSRRPNTSFCFLDIRSPGLGDTAMYLCATSLRQGSFTFSTDTQYFGPGTRLTVL.

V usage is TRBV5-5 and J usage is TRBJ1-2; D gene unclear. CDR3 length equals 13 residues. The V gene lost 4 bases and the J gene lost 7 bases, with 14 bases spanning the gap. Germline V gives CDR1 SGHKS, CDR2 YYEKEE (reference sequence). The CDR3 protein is CASSPMMEGGYTF. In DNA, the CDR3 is TGTGCCAGCAGCCCTATGATGGAGGGTGGCTACACCTTC.

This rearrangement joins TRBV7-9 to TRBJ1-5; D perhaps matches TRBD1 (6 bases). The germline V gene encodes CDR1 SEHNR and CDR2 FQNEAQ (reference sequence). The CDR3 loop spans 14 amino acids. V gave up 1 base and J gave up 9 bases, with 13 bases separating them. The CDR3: CASSLERGLGPQHF. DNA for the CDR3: TGTGCCAGCAGCTTAGAGAGGGGGTTGGGGCCCCAGCATTTT. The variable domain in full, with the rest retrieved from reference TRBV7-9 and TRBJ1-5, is DTGVSQNPRHKITKRGQNVTFRCDPISEHNRLYWYRQTLGQGPEFLTYFQNEAQLEKSRLLSDRFSAERPKGSFSTLEIQRTEQGDSAMYLCASSLERGLGPQHFGDGTRLSIL.

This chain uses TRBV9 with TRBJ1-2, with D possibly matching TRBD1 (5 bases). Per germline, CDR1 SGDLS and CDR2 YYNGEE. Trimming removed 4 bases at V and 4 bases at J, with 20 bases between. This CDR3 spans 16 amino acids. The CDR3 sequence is CASSPSSGGVFYGYTF. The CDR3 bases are TGTGCCAGCAGCCCCTCATCGGGGGGGGTTTTCTATGGCTACACCTTC.

Here the CDR3 reads CAWTPGQFRDEKLFF. For the CDR3, the DNA is TGTGCCTGGACCCCGGGACAGTTTCGGGATGAAAAACTGTTTTTT. The chain combines TRBV30 with TRBJ1-4; TRBD1 matches 7 bases. CDR3 length: 15 residues. V shed 4 bases, J shed 6 bases, and the junction held 11 bases outside the gene matches. Per germline, CDR1 GTSNPN and CDR2 SVGIG (reference sequence).

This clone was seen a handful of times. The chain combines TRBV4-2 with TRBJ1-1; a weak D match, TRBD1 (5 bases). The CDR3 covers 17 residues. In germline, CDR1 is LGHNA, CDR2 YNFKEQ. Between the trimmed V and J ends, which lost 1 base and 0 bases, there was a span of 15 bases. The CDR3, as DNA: TGTGCCAGCAGCCAAGGCGGGACGCCTTTAATGAACACTGAAGCTTTCTTT. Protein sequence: CASSQGGTPLMNTEAFF.

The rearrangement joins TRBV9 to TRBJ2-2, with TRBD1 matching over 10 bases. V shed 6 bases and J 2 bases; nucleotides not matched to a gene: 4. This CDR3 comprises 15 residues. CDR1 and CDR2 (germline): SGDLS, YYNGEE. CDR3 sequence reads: CASKGQGSNTGELFF. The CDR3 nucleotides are TGTGCCAGCAAGGGACAGGGGTCAAACACCGGGGAGCTGTTTTTT.

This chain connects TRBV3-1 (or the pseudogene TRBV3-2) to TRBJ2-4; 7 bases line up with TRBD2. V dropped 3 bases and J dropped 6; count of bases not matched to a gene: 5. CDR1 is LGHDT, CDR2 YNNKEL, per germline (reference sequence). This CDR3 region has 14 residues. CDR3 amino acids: CASSQRGGRNIQYF. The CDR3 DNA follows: TGTGCCAGCAGCCAGAGGGGAGGGCGAAACATTCAGTACTTC.

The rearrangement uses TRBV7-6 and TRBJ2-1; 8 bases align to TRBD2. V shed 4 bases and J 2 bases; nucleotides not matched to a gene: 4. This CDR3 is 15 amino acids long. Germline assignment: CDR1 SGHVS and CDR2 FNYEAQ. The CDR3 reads CASSYSGGPYNEQFF. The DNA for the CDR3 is TGTGCCAGCAGCTATTCGGGGGGGCCCTACAATGAGCAGTTCTTC.

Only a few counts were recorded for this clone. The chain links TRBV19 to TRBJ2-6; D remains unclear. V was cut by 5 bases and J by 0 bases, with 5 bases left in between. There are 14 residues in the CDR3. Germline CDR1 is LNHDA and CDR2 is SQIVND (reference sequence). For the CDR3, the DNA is TGTGCCAGTAGTTGGAGCTCTGGGGCCAACGTCCTGACTTTC. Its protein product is CASSWSSGANVLTF.